These 10 T cell receptor beta chains came from one sample sequenced in a study of CD8+CD57+ T cells in acquired aplastic anemia. TCR beta VDJ and CDR3 profiles were obtained from a genomic DNA template. MiXCR was run by TCRdb on the reads, yielding one entry per CDR3 protein. Of 120,000 or so distinct CDR3 sequences in the sample, more than 40% were seen once. The source material was sorted CD4+, CD8+, or CD8+CD57+ T cells (not recorded which) from PBMCs. These receptors were taken from a human donor in good health, serving as a control.

The V and J genes are TRBV5-4 and TRBJ2-5; D remains unclear. The V and J ends lost 0 bases and 5 bases respectively, with 17 bases between them. CDR1 and CDR2 (germline): SGHNT, YYREEE (reference sequence). The CDR3 covers 16 residues. The CDR3 is CASSLERSQATETQYF. The CDR3 coding sequence is TGTGCCAGCAGCTTGGAAAGGAGTCAGGCCACCGAGACCCAGTACTTC.

The chain has TRBV10-1 and TRBJ2-3, with unresolved D. Trimming removed 4 bases at V and 0 bases at J, with 5 bases between. Germline V gives CDR1 WNHNN, CDR2 SYGVQD (reference sequence). The length of the CDR3 is 13 residues. The CDR3 sequence is CASSAASTDTQYF. The DNA of the CDR3 is TGCGCCAGCAGTGCTGCCAGCACAGATACGCAGTATTTT.

This clonotype was seen just once. Its ends do not fully match the called genes, so a read error is possible. The chain is built from TRBV3-1 and TRBJ1-4; D gene ambiguous. The CDR3 consists of 14 residues. Germline V gives CDR1 LGHDT, CDR2 YNNKEL (reference sequence). CDR3 DNA: TGTGCCAGCCGCCAAGTACAGATTAATGAAAAACTGTTTTTT. Translating it yields CASRQVQINEKLFF.

This chain links TRBV4-3 with TRBJ1-2; D is ambiguous. Germline CDR1 is LGHNA and CDR2 is YSLEER. Trimming cost V 2 bases and J 8 bases, with 18 bases left between them. This CDR3 has 15 amino acids. CDR3 residues: CASSQPSKGYRGYTF. The DNA of the CDR3 is TGCGCCAGCAGCCAACCCTCAAAGGGCTATAGGGGCTACACCTTC.

This clonotype was found once. V gene TRBV19 combines with J gene TRBJ1-1; 9 bases map to TRBD1. CDR3 length: 15 amino acids. J lost 1 base, V lost 5 bases, and 5 bases had no gene match. Germline lookup yields CDR1 LNHDA and CDR2 SQIVND (reference sequence). CDR3 amino acids: CASSQQGAGNTEAFF. CDR3 coding DNA: TGTGCCAGTAGTCAACAGGGGGCTGGGAACACTGAAGCTTTCTTT.

Comments on this clonotype: A much larger clone is a single base away; this may be a read error. The chain combines TRBV7-3 with TRBJ1-2, with D unresolved. Germline CDR1 and CDR2: SGHTA and FQGTGA. This CDR3 contains 12 residues. Trimming pared 5 bases from V and 8 bases from J, leaving 12 bases between. In DNA form, the CDR3 reads TGTGCCAGCAGCGGGAGAGTATTGGGCTACACCTTC. The encoded protein is CASSGRVLGYTF.

This chain uses TRBV10-3 with TRBJ2-7; a possible D gene is TRBD1 (7 bases). Trimming shortened V by 11 bases and J by 6 bases, and 23 bases separated the two germline ends. From germline, CDR1 is ENHRY and CDR2 SYGVKD. The CDR3 covers 14 residues. CDR3 loop: CAVSPGTQGGEQYF. For the CDR3, the DNA is TGTGCCGTGAGTCCCGGGACGCAGGGGGGCGAGCAGTACTTC.

In this sample, this clonotype turned up many times. The genes are TRBV5-1 and TRBJ2-6; TRBD1 matches at 9 bases. The junction had 5 bases not matched to a gene; V was cut back by 3 bases and J by 1 base. The CDR3 is 17 amino acids. Germline V gene lookup returns CDR1 SGHRS and CDR2 YFSETQ. This CDR3 reads CASSSGTGPSGANVLTF. The CDR3 DNA sequence: TGCGCCAGCAGCTCCGGGACAGGGCCTTCTGGGGCCAACGTCCTGACTTTC.

This chain connects TRBV7-2 to TRBJ2-5; tentative D call: TRBD2 (6 bases). Looked up from germline, CDR1 is SGHTA and CDR2 is FQGNSA. The V and J ends lost 5 bases and 11 bases respectively, with 15 bases between them. The CDR3 is made up of 12 amino acids. Written as DNA, the CDR3 is TGTGCCAGCAGCACTAGACCGGGGGAGCAGTACTTC. It encodes CASSTRPGEQYF.

The chain combines TRBV12-3 or TRBV12-4 with TRBJ1-3, with D maybe TRBD1 (5 bases). This CDR3 is 14 amino acids long. V shed 5 bases and J shed 1 base, with 9 bases lying between them. Here the CDR3 reads CASSKQESGNTIYF. DNA for the CDR3: TGTGCCAGCAGTAAACAGGAGTCTGGAAACACCATATATTTT.